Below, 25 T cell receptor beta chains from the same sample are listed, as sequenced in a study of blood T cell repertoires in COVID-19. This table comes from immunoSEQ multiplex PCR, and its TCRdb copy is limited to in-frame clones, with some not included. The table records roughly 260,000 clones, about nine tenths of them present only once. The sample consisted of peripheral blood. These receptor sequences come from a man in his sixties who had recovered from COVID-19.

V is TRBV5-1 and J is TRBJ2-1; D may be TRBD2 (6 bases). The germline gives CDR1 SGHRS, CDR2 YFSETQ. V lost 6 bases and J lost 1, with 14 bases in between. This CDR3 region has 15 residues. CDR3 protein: CASTTAGSSYNEQFF. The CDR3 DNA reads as TGCGCCAGCACCACGGCGGGATCTTCCTACAATGAGCAGTTCTTC. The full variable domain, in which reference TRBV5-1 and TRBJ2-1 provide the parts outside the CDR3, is KAGVTQTPRYLIKTRGQQVTLSCSPISGHRSVSWYQQTPGQGLQFLFEYFSETQRNKGNFPGRFSGRQFSNSRSEMNVSTLELGDSALYLCASTTAGSSYNEQFFGPGTRLTVL.

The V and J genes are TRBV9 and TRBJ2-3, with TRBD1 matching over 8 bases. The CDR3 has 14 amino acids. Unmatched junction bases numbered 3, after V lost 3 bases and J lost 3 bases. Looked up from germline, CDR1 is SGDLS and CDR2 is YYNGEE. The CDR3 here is CASSGRTGTDTQYF. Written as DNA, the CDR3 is TGTGCCAGCAGCGGGCGGACAGGGACAGATACGCAGTATTTT.

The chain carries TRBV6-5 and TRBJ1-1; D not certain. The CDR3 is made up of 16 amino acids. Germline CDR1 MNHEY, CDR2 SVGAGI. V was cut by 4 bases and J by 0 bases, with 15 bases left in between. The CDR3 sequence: CASSSKRGPVNTEAFF. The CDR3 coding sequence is TGTGCCAGCAGTTCCAAACGCGGGCCGGTGAACACTGAAGCTTTCTTT.

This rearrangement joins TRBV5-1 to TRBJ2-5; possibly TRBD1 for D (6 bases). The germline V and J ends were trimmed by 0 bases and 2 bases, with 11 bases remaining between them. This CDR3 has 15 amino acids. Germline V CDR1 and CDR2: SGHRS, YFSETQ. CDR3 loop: CASSLATTGQETQYF. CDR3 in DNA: TGCGCCAGCAGCTTGGCCACGACAGGACAAGAGACCCAGTACTTC.

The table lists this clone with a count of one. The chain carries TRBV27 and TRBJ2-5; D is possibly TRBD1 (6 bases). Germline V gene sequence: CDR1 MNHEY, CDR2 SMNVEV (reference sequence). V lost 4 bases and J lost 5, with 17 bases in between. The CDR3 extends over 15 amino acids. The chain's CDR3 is CASSSPTGLGETQYF. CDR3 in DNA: TGTGCCAGCAGTTCCCCGACAGGCCTCGGGGAGACCCAGTACTTC.

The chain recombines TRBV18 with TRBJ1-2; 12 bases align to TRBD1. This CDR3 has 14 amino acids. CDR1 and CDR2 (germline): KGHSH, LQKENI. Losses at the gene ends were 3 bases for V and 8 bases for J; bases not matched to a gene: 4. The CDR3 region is CASSPGQGAEGYTF. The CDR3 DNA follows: TGTGCCAGCTCACCGGGACAGGGGGCCGAAGGCTACACCTTC.

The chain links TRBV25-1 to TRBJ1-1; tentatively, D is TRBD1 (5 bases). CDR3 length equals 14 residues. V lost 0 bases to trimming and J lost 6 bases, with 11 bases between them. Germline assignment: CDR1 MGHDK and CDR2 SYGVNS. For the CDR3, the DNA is TGTGCCAGCAGTGAATACCTGGGGGGGTCTGAAGCTTTCTTT. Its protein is CASSEYLGGSEAFF.

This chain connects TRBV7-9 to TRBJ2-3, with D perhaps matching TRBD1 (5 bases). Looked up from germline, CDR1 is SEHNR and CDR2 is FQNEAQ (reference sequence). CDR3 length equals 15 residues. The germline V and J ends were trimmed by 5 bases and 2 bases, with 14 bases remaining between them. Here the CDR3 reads CASSRQGANTDTQYF. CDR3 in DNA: TGTGCCAGCAGCCGCCAAGGGGCGAACACAGATACGCAGTATTTT.

The DNA for the CDR3 is TGCGCCAGCAGCTTTGGACAGATTATTTCTAGTGCCTACGAGCAGTACTTC. This gives the protein CASSFGQIISSAYEQYF. This chain links TRBV5-1 with TRBJ2-7; the D gene is possibly TRBD1 (6 bases). V gave up 2 bases and J gave up 2 bases, with 20 bases separating them. CDR1 is SGHRS and CDR2 is YFSETQ in the germline V gene. The CDR3 is 17 amino acids.

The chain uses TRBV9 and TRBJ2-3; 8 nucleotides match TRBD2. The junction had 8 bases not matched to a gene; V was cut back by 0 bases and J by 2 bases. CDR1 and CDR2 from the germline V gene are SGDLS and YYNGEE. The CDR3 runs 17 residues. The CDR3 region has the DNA TGTGCCAGCAGCGTAGCTGGCACTAGCGGCTACACAGATACGCAGTATTTT. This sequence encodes CASSVAGTSGYTDTQYF. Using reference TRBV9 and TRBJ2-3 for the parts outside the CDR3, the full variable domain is DSGVTQTPKHLITATGQRVTLRCSPRSGDLSVYWYQQSLDQGLQFLIQYYNGEERAKGNILERFSAQQFPDLHSELNLSSLELGDSALYFCASSVAGTSGYTDTQYFGPGTRLTVL.

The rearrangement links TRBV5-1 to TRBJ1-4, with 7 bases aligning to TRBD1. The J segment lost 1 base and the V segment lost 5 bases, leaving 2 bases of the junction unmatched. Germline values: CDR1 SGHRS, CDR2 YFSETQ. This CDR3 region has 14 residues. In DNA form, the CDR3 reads TGCGCCAGCAGGAGACAGGGAACTAATGAAAAACTGTTTTTT. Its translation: CASRRQGTNEKLFF.

CDR3 in amino acids: CASSRAGGTDTQYF. DNA for the CDR3: TGTGCCAGCAGTAGAGCGGGGGGCACAGATACGCAGTATTTT. The chain links TRBV7-2 to TRBJ2-3, with 8 positions matching TRBD2. With V trimmed by 6 bases and J by 1 base, 3 bases remained unmatched. The CDR3 has 14 amino acids. Germline CDR1 and CDR2: SGHTA and FQGNSA.

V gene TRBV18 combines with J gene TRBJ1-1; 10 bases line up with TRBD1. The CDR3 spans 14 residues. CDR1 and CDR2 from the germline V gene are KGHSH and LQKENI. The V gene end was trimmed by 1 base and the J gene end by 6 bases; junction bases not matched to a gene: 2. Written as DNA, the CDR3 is TGTGCCAGCTCACCACTCGGACAGGGGGCTGAAGCTTTCTTT. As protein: CASSPLGQGAEAFF.

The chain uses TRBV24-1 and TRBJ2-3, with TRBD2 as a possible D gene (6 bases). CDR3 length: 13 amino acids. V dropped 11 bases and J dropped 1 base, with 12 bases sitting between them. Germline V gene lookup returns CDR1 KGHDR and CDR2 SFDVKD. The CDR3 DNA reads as TGTGCCAGCCAGGGCGGGGGCACAGATACGCAGTATTTT. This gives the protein CASQGGGTDTQYF.

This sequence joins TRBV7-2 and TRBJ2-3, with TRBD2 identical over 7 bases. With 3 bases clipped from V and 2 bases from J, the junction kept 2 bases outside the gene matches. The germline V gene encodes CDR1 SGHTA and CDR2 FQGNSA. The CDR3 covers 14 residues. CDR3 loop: CASSFSGFTDTQYF. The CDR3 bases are TGTGCCAGCAGCTTTAGCGGGTTCACAGATACGCAGTATTTT.

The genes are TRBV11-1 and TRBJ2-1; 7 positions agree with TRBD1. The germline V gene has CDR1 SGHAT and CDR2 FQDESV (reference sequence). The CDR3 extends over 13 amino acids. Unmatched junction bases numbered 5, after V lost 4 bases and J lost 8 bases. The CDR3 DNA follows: TGTGCCAGCAGCTGGACAGGAGACCATGAGCAGTTCTTC. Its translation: CASSWTGDHEQFF.

The CDR3 DNA reads as TGTGCCAGCAGCGCTCTGACAGGGTTCGAGCAGTACTTC. This encodes CASSALTGFEQYF. The rearrangement joins TRBV7-3 to TRBJ2-7, with 7 bases lining up with TRBD1. From germline, CDR1 is SGHTA and CDR2 FQGTGA. The junction had 7 bases not matched to a gene; V was cut back by 5 bases and J by 6 bases. CDR3 length: 13 amino acids.

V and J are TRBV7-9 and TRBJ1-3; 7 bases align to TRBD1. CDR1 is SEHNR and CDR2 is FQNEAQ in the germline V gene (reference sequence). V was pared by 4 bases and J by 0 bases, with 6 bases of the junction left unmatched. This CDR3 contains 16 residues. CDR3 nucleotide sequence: TGTGCCAGCAGCTCAGGGGGTCTTAGCTCTGGAAACACCATATATTTT. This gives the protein CASSSGGLSSGNTIYF.

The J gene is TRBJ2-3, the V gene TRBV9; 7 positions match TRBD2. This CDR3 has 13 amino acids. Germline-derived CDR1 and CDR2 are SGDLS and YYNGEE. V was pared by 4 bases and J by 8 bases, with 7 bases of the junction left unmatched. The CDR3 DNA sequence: TGTGCCAGCAGCCCCTATGGGGGGGGTACGCAGTATTTT. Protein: CASSPYGGGTQYF.

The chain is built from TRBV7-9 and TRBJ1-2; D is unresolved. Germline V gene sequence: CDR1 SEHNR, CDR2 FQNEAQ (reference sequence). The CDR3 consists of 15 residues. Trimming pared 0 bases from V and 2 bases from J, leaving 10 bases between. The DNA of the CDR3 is TGTGCCAGCAGCTTAGCGGTTACAGAGAACTATGGCTACACCTTC. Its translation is CASSLAVTENYGYTF.

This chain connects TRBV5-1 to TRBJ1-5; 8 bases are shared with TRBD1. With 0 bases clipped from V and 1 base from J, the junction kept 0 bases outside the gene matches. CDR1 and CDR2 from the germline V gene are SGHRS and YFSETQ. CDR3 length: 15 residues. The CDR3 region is CASSLGQGSNQPQHF. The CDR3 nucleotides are TGCGCCAGCAGCTTGGGACAGGGGAGCAATCAGCCCCAGCATTTT.

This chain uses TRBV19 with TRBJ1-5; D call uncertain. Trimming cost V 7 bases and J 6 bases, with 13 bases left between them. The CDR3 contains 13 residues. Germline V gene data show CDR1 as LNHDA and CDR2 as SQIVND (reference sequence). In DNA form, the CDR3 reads TGTGCCAGTACCCATACGGGAATTCAGCCCCAGCATTTT. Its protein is CASTHTGIQPQHF.

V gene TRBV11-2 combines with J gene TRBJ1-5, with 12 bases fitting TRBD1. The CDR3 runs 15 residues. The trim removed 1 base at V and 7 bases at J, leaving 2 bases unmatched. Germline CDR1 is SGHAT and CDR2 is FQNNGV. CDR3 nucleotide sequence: TGTGCCAGCAGCTTAGGGGACAGGGGGCCCCAGCCCCAGCATTTT. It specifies CASSLGDRGPQPQHF.

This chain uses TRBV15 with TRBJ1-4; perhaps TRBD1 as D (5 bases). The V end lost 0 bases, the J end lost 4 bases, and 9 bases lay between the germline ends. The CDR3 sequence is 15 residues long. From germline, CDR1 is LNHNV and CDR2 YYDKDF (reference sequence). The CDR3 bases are TGTGCCACCAGCAGAGATCGACAGAATAATGAAAAACTGTTTTTT. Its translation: CATSRDRQNNEKLFF.

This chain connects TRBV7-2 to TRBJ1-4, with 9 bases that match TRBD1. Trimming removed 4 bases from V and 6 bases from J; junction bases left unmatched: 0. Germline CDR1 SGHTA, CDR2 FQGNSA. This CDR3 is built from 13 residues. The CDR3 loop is CASSWDRDEKLFF. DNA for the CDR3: TGTGCCAGCAGCTGGGACAGGGATGAAAAACTGTTTTTT.